This entry lists 12 T cell receptor beta chains sequenced from one sample in a study of CD4+ T cells in melanoma. Using immunoSEQ multiplex PCR, the repertoire was profiled, and TCRdb retains in-frame clones only, with some absent. The repertoire holds about 15,000 clones, with about 66% as singletons. What was sequenced was cells from a culture (not recorded whether cultured in vitro). Receptor source: a human donor with melanoma.

The chain couples TRBV27 to TRBJ2-3; TRBD2 might be the D (6 bases). The CDR3 is 14 residues long. Trimming left V 1 base short and J 3 bases short, with 8 bases between. CDR1 is MNHEY and CDR2 is SMNVEV in the germline V gene (reference sequence). The CDR3 coding sequence is TGTGCCAGCAGTTTATTCGGGAGTACAGATACGCAGTATTTT. Translation gives CASSLFGSTDTQYF.

The chain combines TRBV6-1 with TRBJ1-1; 12 nucleotides line up with TRBD1. Germline-derived CDR1 and CDR2 are MNHNS and SASEGT. The CDR3 has 17 residues. V lost 2 bases to trimming and J lost 5 bases; unmatched junction nucleotides: 9. CDR3 sequence reads: CASSETGQGARGTEAFF. In nucleotides, the CDR3 is TGTGCCAGCAGTGAAACGGGACAGGGGGCGCGGGGGACTGAAGCTTTCTTT.

There are a few counts of this clone. V and J are TRBV7-9 and TRBJ1-6, with D possibly matching TRBD1 (5 bases). V lost 1 base and J lost 13, with 14 bases in between. There are 14 residues in the CDR3. In germline, CDR1 is SEHNR, CDR2 FQNEAQ (reference sequence). The CDR3 DNA reads as TGTGCCAGCAGCTTAGGGGACGGAGCTCATCCCCTCCACTTT. It codes for CASSLGDGAHPLHF.

The chain employs TRBV11-2 and TRBJ1-6; D is ambiguous. Germline CDR1 SGHAT, CDR2 FQNNGV. The CDR3 spans 16 residues. Trimming cost V 3 bases and J 7 bases, with 16 bases left between them. The CDR3 region has the DNA TGTGCCAGCAGCTTCTTCCTCCAATCGGGGAATTCACCCCTCCACTTT. This sequence encodes CASSFFLQSGNSPLHF.

This clone was observed a few times. This rearrangement joins TRBV2 to TRBJ1-1; D is uncertain. The CDR3 length is 13 residues. V dropped 6 bases and J dropped 1 base, with 9 bases sitting between them. Germline V gives CDR1 SNHLY, CDR2 FYNNEI. The CDR3 coding sequence is TGTGCCAGCAGCCTAGAGGGGAACACTGAAGCTTTCTTT. Protein: CASSLEGNTEAFF.

The chain carries TRBV4-2 and TRBJ2-3; 12 bases fit TRBD2. CDR1 and CDR2 (germline): LGHNA, YNFKEQ. The CDR3 spans 17 residues. The V segment lost 5 bases and the J segment 2 bases; nucleotides outside the gene matches: 8. The CDR3 DNA follows: TGTGCCAGCAGCTCCTACCGGACTAGCGGGGCCACAGATACGCAGTATTTT. Amino acid sequence: CASSSYRTSGATDTQYF.

This clone was found once. The chain joins TRBV5-5 to TRBJ1-6, with D unresolved. The CDR3 length is 13 residues. Germline lookup yields CDR1 SGHKS and CDR2 YYEKEE (reference sequence). Trimming cost V 5 bases and J 10 bases, with 13 bases left between them. The CDR3 loop is CASRMGSESPLHF. The CDR3 DNA sequence: TGTGCCAGCAGGATGGGTAGCGAATCACCCCTCCACTTT. Variable domain in full (rest from reference TRBV5-5 and TRBJ1-6): DAGVTQSPTHLIKTRGQQVTLRCSPISGHKSVSWYQQVLGQGPQFIFQYYEKEERGRGNFPDRFSARQFPNYSSELNVNALLLGDSALYLCASRMGSESPLHFGNGTRLTVT.

This clone appeared a few times. The chain has TRBV10-1 and TRBJ2-1; D unclear. This CDR3 is built from 11 residues. Germline loops: CDR1 WNHNN, CDR2 SYGVQD (reference sequence). The V end lost 2 bases, the J end lost 7 bases, and 3 bases lay between the germline ends. The CDR3 loop is CASSEGNEQFF. As DNA, the CDR3 is TGCGCCAGCAGTGAGGGGAATGAGCAGTTCTTC.

This chain connects TRBV21-1 to TRBJ2-7; the table's D call, TRBD2, has no DNA check behind it. TRBV21-1 is given as a pseudogene. The CDR3 loop spans 18 amino acids. DNA for the CDR3: TGTGCCAGCAGCAAAGCGCTCTGGAGCGGGACATGCTCCTACGAGCAGTACTTC. It yields the protein CASSKALWSGTCSYEQYF.

This clone was seen only a few times. The rearrangement joins TRBV2 to TRBJ1-2; 9 positions match TRBD1. The CDR3 is made up of 16 amino acids. J gave up 3 bases and V 4 bases, and 9 bases lay outside the gene matches. From germline, CDR1 is SNHLY and CDR2 FYNNEI. The CDR3: CASSGTRQGGDYGYTF. CDR3 in DNA: TGTGCCAGCAGTGGGACAAGACAGGGGGGTGACTATGGCTACACCTTC.

The genes are TRBV5-4 and TRBJ1-3; no definite D call. This CDR3 region has 15 residues. The V and J ends lost 0 bases and 0 bases respectively, with 7 bases between them. Germline V gives CDR1 SGHNT, CDR2 YYREEE (reference sequence). In DNA form, the CDR3 reads TGTGCCAGCAGCTTGGGACCGCTCTCTGGAAACACCATATATTTT. Encoded protein: CASSLGPLSGNTIYF.

V and J are TRBV6-1 and TRBJ1-1; D is possibly TRBD1 (6 bases). V lost 8 bases and J lost 2, with 15 bases in between. The CDR3 contains 14 residues. CDR1 and CDR2 (germline): MNHNS, SASEGT. CDR3 protein: CASLAGDYNTEAFF. The CDR3 DNA reads TGTGCCAGCCTTGCAGGGGATTATAACACTGAAGCTTTCTTT.